The next 9 T cell receptor beta chains were all read from a single sample in a study of technical replicates of blood from a few donors. Generated by immunoSEQ multiplex PCR, the TCRdb table keeps only in-frame clones and is missing some. The sample consists of about 53,000 clones, about 86% of them appearing once. Sample: PBMCs. The receptors come from a human donor in good health. Some clones in this sample may be carry-over from other donors' samples.

This clone was counted only a few times. The V call is TRBV4-2, the J call TRBJ2-1; 8 bases agree with TRBD2. The CDR3 has 15 amino acids. The germline V gene encodes CDR1 LGHNA and CDR2 YNFKEQ. V lost 0 bases, J lost 12 bases, and 10 bases stayed unmatched. As DNA, the CDR3 is TGTGCCAGCAGCCAAGATACGGGAGGGACCACGGGGCAGTTCTTC. It translates to CASSQDTGGTTGQFF.

This sequence joins TRBV11-2 and TRBJ1-2, with TRBD1 as a possible D gene (5 bases). Trimming stripped 4 bases from V and 3 bases from J, with 15 bases between. CDR3 length: 15 residues. The germline V gene has CDR1 SGHAT and CDR2 FQNNGV. CDR3 nucleotide sequence: TGTGCCAGCAGCTCGGAGTTAGGGGCGGACTATGGCTACACCTTC. Amino acids: CASSSELGADYGYTF.

This clone appeared once. The V and J genes are TRBV5-1 and TRBJ1-1; TRBD1 aligns across 7 bases. CDR1 is SGHRS, CDR2 YFSETQ, per germline. The CDR3 spans 15 residues. V was pared by 1 base and J by 0 bases, with 3 bases of the junction left unmatched. The CDR3 is CASSLTGAMNTEAFF. CDR3 sequence (DNA): TGCGCCAGCAGCTTGACAGGGGCCATGAACACTGAAGCTTTCTTT.

The chain couples TRBV7-2 to TRBJ2-5; 13 bases are shared with TRBD2. V lost 1 base and J lost 4; bases outside the gene matches: 0. This CDR3 is built from 15 residues. Germline V CDR1 and CDR2: SGHTA, FQGNSA. Here the CDR3 reads CASSLGTSGRETQYF. CDR3 sequence (DNA): TGTGCCAGCAGCTTAGGGACTAGCGGGAGAGAGACCCAGTACTTC. The variable domain in full, completed from reference TRBV7-2 and TRBJ2-5, reads GAGVSQSPSNKVTEKGKDVELRCDPISGHTALYWYRQSLGQGLEFLIYFQGNSAPDKSGLPSDRFSAERTGGSVSTLTIQRTQQEDSAVYLCASSLGTSGRETQYFGPGTRLLVL.

The rearrangement links TRBV2 to TRBJ1-1, with 10 bases fitting TRBD1. CDR3 length: 15 amino acids. Trimming cost V 6 bases and J 3 bases; bases outside gene matches: 7. The V gene's germline CDR1 is SNHLY and CDR2 FYNNEI. CDR3 region: CASRAGGQGYTEAFF. CDR3 sequence (DNA): TGTGCCAGCAGGGCTGGGGGACAGGGGTACACTGAAGCTTTCTTT.

V usage is TRBV6-5 and J usage is TRBJ2-1; 11 bases line up with TRBD2. The ends lost 7 bases at V and 9 bases at J; junction bases unmatched: 11. The CDR3 loop spans 15 amino acids. Germline V gene data show CDR1 as MNHEY and CDR2 as SVGAGI. The CDR3 region has the DNA TGTGCCAGCACCGAGACTAGCGGGGCTGTAAGTGAGCAGTTCTTC. It encodes CASTETSGAVSEQFF.

The V gene is TRBV19, the J gene TRBJ2-1; no definite D call. Germline CDR1 LNHDA, CDR2 SQIVND (reference sequence). V was clipped by 1 base and J by 0 bases, with 10 bases between them. This CDR3 region has 16 residues. The CDR3: CASSIVVHSSYNEQFF. CDR3 sequence (DNA): TGTGCCAGTAGTATAGTAGTCCACTCCTCCTACAATGAGCAGTTCTTC.

This clone was seen a few times. The chain couples TRBV6-5 to TRBJ1-6, with TRBD1 as a possible D gene (6 bases). The CDR3 length is 14 residues. V was trimmed by 5 bases and J by 9 bases, leaving 14 bases between them. Germline V gives CDR1 MNHEY, CDR2 SVGAGI. CDR3 in amino acids: CASSRTVRVSPLHF. The CDR3 DNA reads TGTGCCAGCAGTCGGACAGTGAGGGTTTCACCCCTCCACTTT.

CDR3 nucleotides: TGTGCCAGCAGCGTCAATTACGAGCAGTACTTC. Translation gives CASSVNYEQYF. The chain uses TRBV7-8 and TRBJ2-7; D remains unclear. Trimming left V 5 bases short and J 4 bases short, with 6 bases between. The CDR3 is 11 residues long. The germline V gene encodes CDR1 SGHVS and CDR2 FQNEAQ.